This record covers a single T cell receptor beta chain. Its antigen is not identified. CDR3 length equals 14 residues. Germline assignment: CDR1 SGHDT and CDR2 YYEEEE. V was cut by 0 bases and J by 3 bases, with 6 bases left in between. This entry belongs to a study of T cell responses to AZD1222 COVID-19 vaccine. Generated by immunoSEQ multiplex PCR, the TCRdb table keeps only in-frame clones and is missing some. This sample has about 100,000 clones, with just over 90% found just once. Overall study findings and caveats: Recipients of two AZD1222 doses showed rising Spike-specific TCR breadth and depth. Donor demographics were predominantly white British with a female majority; clonal diversity may be underestimated.

V is TRBV5-6 and J is TRBJ1-4; no clear D gene. Sample: peripheral blood, taken on day 0 of AZD1222 vaccination. The origin of this receptor is an adult in good health. CDR3 in DNA: TGTGCCAGCAGCTTGGTTGTCTCTAATGAAAAACTGTTTTTT. Residues: CASSLVVSNEKLFF.